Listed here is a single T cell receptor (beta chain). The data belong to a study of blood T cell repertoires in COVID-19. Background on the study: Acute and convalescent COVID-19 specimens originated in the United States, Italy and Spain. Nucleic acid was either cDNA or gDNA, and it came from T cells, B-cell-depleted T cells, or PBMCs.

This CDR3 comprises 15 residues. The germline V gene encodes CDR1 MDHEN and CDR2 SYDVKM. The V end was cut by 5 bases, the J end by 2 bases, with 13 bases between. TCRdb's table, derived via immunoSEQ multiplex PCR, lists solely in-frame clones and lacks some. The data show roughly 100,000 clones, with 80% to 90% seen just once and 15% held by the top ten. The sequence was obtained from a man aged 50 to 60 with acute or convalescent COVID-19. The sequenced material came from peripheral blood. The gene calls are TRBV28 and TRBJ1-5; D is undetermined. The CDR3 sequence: CASSSLRGGNQPQHF. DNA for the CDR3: TGTGCCAGCAGTAGTTTAAGAGGAGGCAATCAGCCCCAGCATTTT.